One and the same sample provided the 20 T cell receptor beta chains below, sequenced in a study of blood T cell repertoires in COVID-19. The protocol was immunoSEQ multiplex PCR, while the TCRdb copy is restricted to in-frame clones and leaves out a portion. The sample lists around 210,000 clones; approximately 87% were seen once. Sequenced sample: peripheral blood. These receptors were taken from a woman in her 70s with acute or convalescent COVID-19.

The chain joins TRBV7-2 to TRBJ2-7; 8 bases agree with TRBD1. This CDR3 is built from 16 residues. The J segment lost 1 base and the V segment lost 5 bases, leaving 10 bases of the junction unmatched. CDR1 and CDR2 (germline): SGHTA, FQGNSA. The CDR3 region has the DNA TGTGCCAGCAGCCGGAGGACAGGGTCCCCTTCCTACGAGCAGTACTTC. It encodes CASSRRTGSPSYEQYF.

V is TRBV6-5 and J is TRBJ1-1, with a possible D match to TRBD1 (5 bases). Per germline, CDR1 MNHEY and CDR2 SVGAGI. The CDR3 is 15 amino acids. Trimming took 9 bases from V and 3 from J, leaving 20 bases between them. The CDR3 is CASTRGGTPDTEAFF. In DNA form, the CDR3 reads TGTGCCAGTACACGGGGGGGGACTCCTGACACTGAAGCTTTCTTT.

In its sample, this clone was seen a few times. J is TRBJ2-7 and V is TRBV3-1 (or the pseudogene TRBV3-2); D might be TRBD2 (5 bases). The germline V gene encodes CDR1 LGHDT and CDR2 YNNKEL (reference sequence). Trimming pared 0 bases from V and 4 bases from J, leaving 13 bases between. CDR3 length equals 15 residues. The chain's CDR3 is CASSQDPRDFYEQYF. Written as DNA, the CDR3 is TGTGCCAGCAGCCAAGACCCCCGGGATTTTTACGAGCAGTACTTC.

The genes are TRBV18 and TRBJ1-2; D gene uncertain. Deletions cut 3 bases from V and 4 bases from J, with 9 bases between. This CDR3 spans 13 amino acids. The germline V gene encodes CDR1 KGHSH and CDR2 LQKENI. The CDR3 reads CASSPGLAYGYTF. CDR3 DNA: TGTGCCAGCTCACCCGGGTTGGCCTATGGCTACACCTTC.

The gene calls are TRBV19 and TRBJ2-5; the match to TRBD1 covers 9 bases. The CDR3 runs to 15 residues. In germline, CDR1 is LNHDA, CDR2 SQIVND (reference sequence). The J segment lost 2 bases and the V segment lost 5 bases, leaving 6 bases of the junction unmatched. The CDR3 loop reads CASSRGDRDQETQYF. CDR3 nucleotide sequence: TGTGCCAGTAGTCGGGGGGACAGGGATCAAGAGACCCAGTACTTC. Drawing the rest from reference TRBV19 and TRBJ2-5, the complete variable domain is DGGITQSPKYLFRKEGQNVTLSCEQNLNHDAMYWYRQDPGQGLRLIYYSQIVNDFQKGDIAEGYSVSREKKESFPLTVTSAQKNPTAFYLCASSRGDRDQETQYFGPGTRLLVL.

The rearrangement joins TRBV11-3 to TRBJ1-5; D ambiguous. The germline V gene has CDR1 SGHNT and CDR2 YENEEA. V was cut by 4 bases and J by 9 bases, with 7 bases left in between. This CDR3 has 11 amino acids. The CDR3 region is CASSSGGPQHF. In nucleotides, the CDR3 is TGTGCCAGCAGCTCGGGAGGGCCCCAGCATTTT. The variable domain in full, with the rest retrieved from reference TRBV11-3 and TRBJ1-5, is EAGVVQSPRYKIIEKKQPVAFWCNPISGHNTLYWYLQNLGQGPELLIRYENEEAVDDSQLPKDRFSAERLKGVDSTLKIQPAELGDSAVYLCASSSGGPQHFGDGTRLSIL.

This chain joins TRBV29-1 and TRBJ1-5; no reliable D call. V was shortened by 5 bases and J by 1 base, with 6 bases between the two germline ends. The CDR3 runs 12 residues. From germline, CDR1 is SQVTM and CDR2 ANQGSEA. This chain's CDR3 is CSVRESNQPQHF. As DNA, the CDR3 is TGCAGCGTTCGGGAGAGCAATCAGCCCCAGCATTTT. The entire variable domain, with the rest obtained from reference TRBV29-1 and TRBJ1-5, is as follows: SAVISQKPSRDICQRGTSLTIQCQVDSQVTMMFWYRQQPGQSLTLIATANQGSEATYESGFVIDKFPISRPNLTFSTLTVSNMSPEDSSIYLCSVRESNQPQHFGDGTRLSIL.

V gene TRBV2 combines with J gene TRBJ2-3, with D perhaps matching TRBD2 (6 bases). The CDR3 contains 15 residues. The germline V gene encodes CDR1 SNHLY and CDR2 FYNNEI. Trimming took 4 bases from V and 1 from J, leaving 12 bases between them. The CDR3 sequence: CASSGRGRGTDTQYF. CDR3 DNA sequence: TGTGCCAGCAGTGGGAGGGGAAGAGGCACAGATACGCAGTATTTT.

The chain employs TRBV6-5 and TRBJ2-1; 10 bases line up with TRBD2. CDR1 and CDR2 from the germline V gene are MNHEY and SVGAGI. The trim removed 6 bases at V and 8 bases at J, leaving 4 bases unmatched. The CDR3 is 13 amino acids. CDR3 protein: CASSGTSADEQFF. The DNA of the CDR3 is TGTGCCAGCAGCGGGACTAGCGCCGATGAGCAGTTCTTC.

The chain recombines TRBV10-2 with TRBJ1-5; D is possibly TRBD1 (6 bases). The CDR3 covers 16 residues. Germline values: CDR1 WSHSY, CDR2 SAAADI. V lost 4 bases and J lost 2, with 15 bases in between. CDR3 sequence reads: CASSVTGPWGNQPQHF. DNA of the CDR3: TGCGCCAGCAGTGTAACAGGGCCTTGGGGCAATCAGCCCCAGCATTTT.

The rearrangement joins TRBV6-6 to TRBJ1-6; 9 bases are a match to TRBD1. The germline gives CDR1 MNHNY, CDR2 SVGAGI (reference sequence). The CDR3 spans 13 residues. With V trimmed by 10 bases and J by 8 bases, 6 bases remained unmatched. This CDR3 is CATRDRDYSPLHF. As DNA, the CDR3 is TGTGCCACCAGGGACAGGGACTATTCACCCCTCCACTTT.

The J gene is TRBJ2-2, the V gene TRBV4-1; D not resolved. This CDR3 is 16 amino acids long. Trimming left V 4 bases short and J 5 bases short, with 17 bases between. The germline V gene encodes CDR1 MGHRA and CDR2 YSYEKL. CDR3 amino acids: CASSRGNVRLTGELFF. In nucleotides, the CDR3 is TGCGCCAGCAGCCGAGGAAACGTTAGGCTAACCGGGGAGCTGTTTTTT.

This clone appeared once. This chain connects TRBV10-2 to TRBJ1-5, with 7 bases aligning to TRBD1. The germline CDR1 and CDR2 sequences are WSHSY and SAAADI. The J segment lost 7 bases and the V segment lost 4 bases, leaving 10 bases of the junction unmatched. The CDR3 is 15 amino acids. CDR3: CASSGRQGVVQPQHF. The CDR3 nucleotides read TGCGCCAGCAGTGGACGACAGGGTGTCGTCCAGCCCCAGCATTTT.

The chain combines TRBV18 with TRBJ2-4, with D perhaps matching TRBD1 (5 bases). Germline CDR1 and CDR2: KGHSH and LQKENI. V lost 1 base and J 8 bases, leaving 6 bases between the germline ends. The CDR3 consists of 12 residues. The CDR3 DNA follows: TGTGCCAGCTCACCACAGGGGTACATTCAGTACTTC. Its translation: CASSPQGYIQYF.

The V and J genes are TRBV6-5 and TRBJ1-1; a possible D gene is TRBD1 (6 bases). CDR1 and CDR2 (germline): MNHEY, SVGAGI. The CDR3 contains 14 residues. Trimming shortened V by 6 bases and J by 8 bases, and 19 bases separated the two germline ends. In DNA form, the CDR3 reads TGTGCCAGCAGCGACGGGGGGGCTGATGTAGAAGCTTTCTTT. Translated, it gives CASSDGGADVEAFF.

The CDR3 sequence is CASSQVARLAGEWGTQYF. DNA of the CDR3: TGTGCCAGCAGCCAAGTTGCCAGGCTAGCGGGAGAGTGGGGGACCCAGTACTTC. The rearrangement uses TRBV3-1 (or the pseudogene TRBV3-2) and TRBJ2-5; 10 positions agree with TRBD2. Trimming took 1 base from V and 7 from J; bases not matched to a gene: 15. The germline V gene encodes CDR1 LGHDT and CDR2 YNNKEL (reference sequence). The CDR3 is 18 residues long.

This clone qualifies as medium-sized. The chain carries TRBV4-2 and TRBJ1-1; weak D call: TRBD1 (6 bases). The CDR3 is 13 residues long. Trimming cost V 4 bases and J 5 bases, with 11 bases left between them. Germline CDR1 is LGHNA and CDR2 is YNFKEQ. The CDR3 is CASSLGAGTEAFF. The DNA for the CDR3 is TGTGCCAGCAGCCTGGGGGCTGGGACTGAAGCTTTCTTT.

This chain connects TRBV4-3 to TRBJ1-5; D is perhaps TRBD1 (5 bases). Germline CDR1 is LGHNA and CDR2 is YSLEER. This CDR3 is 14 amino acids long. V was trimmed by 1 base and J by 5 bases, leaving 9 bases between them. The CDR3 is CASSQGAGHQPQHF. In nucleotides, the CDR3 is TGCGCCAGCAGCCAAGGGGCAGGGCATCAGCCCCAGCATTTT.

V gene TRBV13 combines with J gene TRBJ2-5; 13 positions match TRBD2. Trimming took 0 bases from V and 1 from J; bases not matched to a gene: 8. The CDR3 spans 19 residues. Germline V gives CDR1 PRHDT, CDR2 FYEKMQ (reference sequence). As DNA, the CDR3 is TGTGCCAGCAGCTTAGGCGGGAGGACTAGCGGGAGTCCCCAAGAGACCCAGTACTTC. Encoded protein: CASSLGGRTSGSPQETQYF. Supplemented by reference TRBV13 and TRBJ2-5, the full variable domain reads AAGVIQSPRHLIKEKRETATLKCYPIPRHDTVYWYQQGPGQDPQFLISFYEKMQSDKGSIPDRFSAQQFSDYHSELNMSSLELGDSALYFCASSLGGRTSGSPQETQYFGPGTRLLVL.

This clone is a singleton in its sample. The chain uses TRBV6-5 and TRBJ1-6; D perhaps matches TRBD1 (5 bases). Trimming stripped 8 bases from V and 10 bases from J, with 21 bases between. Germline CDR1 and CDR2: MNHEY and SVGAGI. This CDR3 region has 15 residues. CDR3 in amino acids: CASRITGVPRSPLHF. The CDR3 coding sequence is TGTGCCAGCCGAATAACGGGGGTCCCCAGGTCACCCCTCCACTTT.